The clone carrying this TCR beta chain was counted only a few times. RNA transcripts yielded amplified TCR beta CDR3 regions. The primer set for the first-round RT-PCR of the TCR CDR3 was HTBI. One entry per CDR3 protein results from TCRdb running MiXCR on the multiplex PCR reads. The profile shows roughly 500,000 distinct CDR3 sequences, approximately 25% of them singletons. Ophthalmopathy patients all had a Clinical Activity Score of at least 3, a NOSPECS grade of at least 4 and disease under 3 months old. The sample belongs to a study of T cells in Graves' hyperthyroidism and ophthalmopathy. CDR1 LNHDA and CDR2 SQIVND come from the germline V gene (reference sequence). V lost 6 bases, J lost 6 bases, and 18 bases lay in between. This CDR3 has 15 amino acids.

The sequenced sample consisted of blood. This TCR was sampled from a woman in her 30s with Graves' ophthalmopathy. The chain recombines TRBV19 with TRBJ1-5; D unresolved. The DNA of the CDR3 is TGTGCCAGTAGCCCAGGTAGAATGGTTGTTCAGCCCCAGCATTTT. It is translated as CASSPGRMVVQPQHF.